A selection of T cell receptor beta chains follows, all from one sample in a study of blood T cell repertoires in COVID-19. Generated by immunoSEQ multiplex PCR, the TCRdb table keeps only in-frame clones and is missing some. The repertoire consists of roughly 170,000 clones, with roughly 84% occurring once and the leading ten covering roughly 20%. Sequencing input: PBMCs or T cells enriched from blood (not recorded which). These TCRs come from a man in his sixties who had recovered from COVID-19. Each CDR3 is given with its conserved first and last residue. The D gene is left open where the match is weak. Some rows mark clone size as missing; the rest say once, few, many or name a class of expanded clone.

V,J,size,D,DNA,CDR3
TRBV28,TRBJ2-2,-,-,TGTGCCAGCAGCGGGACACCCGGGGAGCTGTTTTTT,CASSGTPGELFF
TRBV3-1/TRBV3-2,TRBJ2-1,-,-,TGTGCCAGCAGCCAAGATCGGGGTCGGGAGCAGTTCTTC,CASSQDRGREQFF
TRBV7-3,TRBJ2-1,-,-,TGTGCCAGCAGCTCGGCGGGACAGTACAATGAGCAGTTCTTC,CASSSAGQYNEQFF
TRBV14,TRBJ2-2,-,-,TGTGCCAGCAGCCAAGATGGCAGGGTGAACACCGGGGAGCTGTTTTTT,CASSQDGRVNTGELFF
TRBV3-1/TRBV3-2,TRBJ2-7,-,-,TGTGCCAGCAGCCAACATCACTACGAGCAGTACTTC,CASSQHHYEQYF
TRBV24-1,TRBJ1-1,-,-,TGTGCCACCAGTGATGGGGGCCCCACTGAAGCTTTCTTT,CATSDGGPTEAFF
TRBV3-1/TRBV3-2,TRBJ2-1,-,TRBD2,TGTGCCAGCAGCCCCAAGACTAGCGGGAGGGGGGAGCAGTTCTTC,CASSPKTSGRGEQFF
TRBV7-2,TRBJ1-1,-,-,TGTGCCAGCAGCTTGCAGGGGCCGAACACTGAAGCTTTCTTT,CASSLQGPNTEAFF
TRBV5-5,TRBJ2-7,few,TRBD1,TGTGCCAGCAGCCTCCGGGACAGCTACGAGCAGTACTTC,CASSLRDSYEQYF
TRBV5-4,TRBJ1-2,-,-,TGTGCCAGCAGCTTGGGTGAACAGGTTTGGAATGGCTACACCTTC,CASSLGEQVWNGYTF
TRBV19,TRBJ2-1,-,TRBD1,TGTGCCAGTTCAATCGGGGACAGGGCCGACAATGAGCAGTTCTTC,CASSIGDRADNEQFF
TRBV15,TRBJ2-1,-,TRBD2,TGTGCCACCAGCAGAGAAAGACTAGCGAATGAGCAGTTCTTC,CATSRERLANEQFF
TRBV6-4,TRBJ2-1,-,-,TGTGCCAGCAGTGACGAGTTAGAAAGCGATGAGCAGTTCTTC,CASSDELESDEQFF
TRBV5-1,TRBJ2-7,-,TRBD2,TGCGCCAGCAGCGGCCTGGGACTAGCGATTCACGAGCAGTACTTC,CASSGLGLAIHEQYF
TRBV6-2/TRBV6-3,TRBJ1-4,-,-,TGTGCCAGCAGTTATAGGGGACAACGGGACGAAAAACTGTTTTTT,CASSYRGQRDEKLFF
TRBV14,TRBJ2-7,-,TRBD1,TGTGCCAGCAGCCAACGAGACAGGGGGTTATTTCACGAGCAGTACTTC,CASSQRDRGLFHEQYF
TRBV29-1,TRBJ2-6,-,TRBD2,TGCAGCGTCCTCTTGGGCCGGGAGGACTCTGGGGCCAACGTCCTGACTTTC,CSVLLGREDSGANVLTF
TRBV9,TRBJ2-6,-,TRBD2,TGTGCCAGCTCCGGGGGGGCCGCGGGGGCCAACGTCCTGACTTTC,CASSGGAAGANVLTF
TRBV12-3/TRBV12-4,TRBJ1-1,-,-,TGTGCCAGCAGTTTAGCGCGAAACACTGAAGCTTTCTTT,CASSLARNTEAFF
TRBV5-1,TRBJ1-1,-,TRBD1,TGCGCCAGCACCGAGACAGGGGATGGTGAAGCTTTCTTT,CASTETGDGEAFF
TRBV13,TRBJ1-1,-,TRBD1,TGTGCCAGCAGCTTTCGTGACAGGGGCTACACTGAAGCTTTCTTT,CASSFRDRGYTEAFF
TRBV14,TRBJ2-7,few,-,TGTGCCAGCAGCCCCCCCGACAGGCAACCCTACGAGCAGTACTTC,CASSPPDRQPYEQYF
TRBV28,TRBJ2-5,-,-,TGTGCCAGCAGTGCAGAGGGGGGGCTTTGGGAGACCCAGTACTTC,CASSAEGGLWETQYF
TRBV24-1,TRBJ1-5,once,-,TGTGCCACCAGTGATTCGACAGTGCGGCAGCCCCAGCATTTT,CATSDSTVRQPQHF
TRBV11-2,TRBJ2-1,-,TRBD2,TGTGCCAGCAGCTACCGGGACTACTCCTACAATGAGCAGTTCTTC,CASSYRDYSYNEQFF
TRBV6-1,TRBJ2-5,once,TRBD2,TGTGCCAGCAGTGAAGGGACCTGGACTAGCGGGCTACAAGAGACCCAGTACTTC,CASSEGTWTSGLQETQYF
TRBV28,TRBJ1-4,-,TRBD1,TGTGCCAGCAGTTTTTATTACAGGGGCGAGTCTAAACTGTTTTTT,CASSFYYRGESKLFF
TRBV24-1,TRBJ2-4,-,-,TGTGCCACCTCAGCTAATCGACAGGCCAAAAACATTCAGTACTTC,CATSANRQAKNIQYF
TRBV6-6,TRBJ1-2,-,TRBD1,TGTGCCAGCAGCCTCGACAGGGGTGGTTACACCTTC,CASSLDRGGYTF
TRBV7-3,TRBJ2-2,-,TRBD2,TGTGCCAGCAGCGGGACTAGCGGGAGGGGAACCGGGGAGCTGTTTTTT,CASSGTSGRGTGELFF
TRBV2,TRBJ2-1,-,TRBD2,TGTGCCAGCAGTGAATTGGCTAGCGGGGGTCGTTACAATGAGCAGTTCTTC,CASSELASGGRYNEQFF